This T cell receptor (beta chain) stems from a study of blood T cell repertoires in COVID-19. Whole-study context: Samples representing acute and convalescent COVID-19 were sourced from the United States, Italy and Spain. T cells, B-cell-depleted T cells, or PBMCs supplied cDNA or gDNA.

V shed 2 bases, J shed 3 bases, and the junction held 6 bases outside the gene matches. The CDR3 spans 16 residues. Looked up from germline, CDR1 is KGHSH and CDR2 is LQKENI. In the authors' methods: Reference gene primers were amplified, and this amplification served to estimate nucleated cell counts. Data came from immunoSEQ multiplex PCR; TCRdb stores just in-frame clones and leaves some out. That table is the source of V, J and clone size, and D and trimming were worked out from the DNA. The table shows around 100,000 clones, with around four fifths occurring only once. This TCR was recovered from a woman between 65 and 79 years old with acute or convalescent COVID-19. Sequencing was performed on peripheral blood. This rearrangement joins TRBV18 to TRBJ1-4, with 7 bases fitting TRBD1. The CDR3 loop is CASSPIRDRANEKLFF. DNA for the CDR3: TGTGCCAGCTCACCAATTCGGGACAGAGCTAATGAAAAACTGTTTTTT.